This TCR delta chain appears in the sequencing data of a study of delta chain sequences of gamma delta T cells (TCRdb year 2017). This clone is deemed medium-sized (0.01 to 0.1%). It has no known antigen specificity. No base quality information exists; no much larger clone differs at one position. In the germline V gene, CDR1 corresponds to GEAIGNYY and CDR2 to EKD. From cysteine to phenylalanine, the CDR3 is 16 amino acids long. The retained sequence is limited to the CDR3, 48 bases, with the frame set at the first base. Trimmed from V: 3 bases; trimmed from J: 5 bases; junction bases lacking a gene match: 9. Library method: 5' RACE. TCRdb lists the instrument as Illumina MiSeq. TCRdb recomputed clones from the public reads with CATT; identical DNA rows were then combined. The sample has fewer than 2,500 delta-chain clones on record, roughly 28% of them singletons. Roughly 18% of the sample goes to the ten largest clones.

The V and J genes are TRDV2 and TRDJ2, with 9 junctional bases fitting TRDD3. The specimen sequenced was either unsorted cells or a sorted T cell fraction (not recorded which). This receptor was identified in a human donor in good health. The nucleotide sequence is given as TGTGCCTGTGACGGGTTACTGGGGGACGCAACAGCACAACTCTTCTTT. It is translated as CACDGLLGDATAQLFF.